The TCR beta chain described here comes from a study of chemoradiotherapy in HPV16-positive cancers (dated by TCRdb to 2021 to 2024). Regarding the complete study: Candidate HPV-specific T-cell clones and common TCR motifs were defined through functional T-cell assays on cells from two HPV16-positive patients. Whether T-cell immunity against the HPV oncoproteins E6 and E7 changes during chemoradiotherapy and whether survival is affected by this immunity were examined in the study. The candidate HPV-specific TCRs and motifs were subsequently tracked in TCR repertoires obtained from roughly 85 patients with HPV-related cancers.

The protocol used for the library was the immunoSEQ multiplex PCR assay. TCRdb took this table from immuneACCESS and kept in-frame rearrangements with V and J called. Such tables lack part of the clones; where checked against another copy, unresolved V genes explain under half of the gap, and the rest is unexplained. For this sample the table gives more than 3,500 clones, of which around 94% were detected only once. Approximately 2% of the sample belongs to the ten largest clones. Repertoires were sampled multiple times during chemoradiotherapy, which allowed clonal expansion in the tumor microenvironment to be followed. The CDR3 measures 13 amino acids from cysteine to phenylalanine. Only the CDR3 portion is preserved as DNA: 39 bases, with reading frame beginning at the first base. V is clipped by 3 bases and J by 4 bases, and the sequence between their germline boundaries is 9 bases long. CDR1 LNHDA and CDR2 SQIVND were looked up in the germline V gene (reference sequence).

In regard to this clone: Its recognized antigen is unknown. Base-call qualities are not available, and no considerably larger clone is one nucleotide away.

General conclusions and limits of the study: Expansion of candidate HPV-specific clones and E7-related TCR motifs was observed in the tumor microenvironment during treatment, whereas no such expansion was observed for non-HPV-specific T cells. In HPV16-positive patients, expansion of HPV-responsive T cells during chemoradiotherapy was found to be associated with improved recurrence-free survival. The functional definition of HPV-specific T cells came from only a couple of HPV16-positive patients, and the survival association was reported for HPV16-positive patients.

The sample was acquired from a patient who underwent chemoradiotherapy. This clonotype was sampled from a human donor with HPV-associated anogenital cancer. Recombination joined TRBV19 with TRBJ1-1, with the D gene uncertain. The CDR3 here reads CASSMSRGTEAFF. Read as DNA, the sequence is TGTGCCAGTAGTATGTCTCGGGGCACTGAAGCTTTCTTT.